The 26 T cell receptor beta chains reported below all come from one sample, sequenced in a study of cytomegalovirus exposure and HLA in healthy donors. Primers for the PCR totalled 60 Vbeta and 13 Jbeta. The protocol was immunoSEQ multiplex PCR, while the TCRdb copy is restricted to in-frame clones and leaves out a portion. The data contain approximately 160,000 clones, about 75% of them singletons. The sample taken for sequencing was PBMCs. Source of these receptors: a woman aged 45 to 65 in good health and CMV-seropositive.

This chain uses TRBV2 with TRBJ2-7; D ambiguous. From germline, CDR1 is SNHLY and CDR2 FYNNEI. V shed 1 base and J shed 6 bases, with 10 bases lying between them. This CDR3 has 13 residues. This chain's CDR3 is CASSEDSFFEQYF. The DNA of the CDR3 is TGTGCCAGCAGTGAAGATTCGTTTTTCGAGCAGTACTTC.

The V gene is TRBV7-2, the J gene TRBJ2-3; 7 bases map to TRBD1. CDR3 length: 15 amino acids. The V segment lost 4 bases and the J segment 1 base; nucleotides outside the gene matches: 5. Germline V CDR1 and CDR2: SGHTA, FQGNSA. The CDR3 reads CASSSRTGGTDTQYF. The CDR3 DNA follows: TGTGCCAGCAGCTCCCGGACAGGAGGCACAGATACGCAGTATTTT.

A single count supports this clone. The rearrangement joins TRBV19 to TRBJ1-4; TRBD1 agrees at 8 bases. Germline loops: CDR1 LNHDA, CDR2 SQIVND (reference sequence). The V and J ends lost 4 bases and 8 bases, in that order; junction bases with no gene match: 9. This CDR3 is built from 15 residues. The CDR3 bases are TGTGCCAGTAGTACCGCAGGGGGCGCGTGGGAAAAACTGTTTTTT. This translates into CASSTAGGAWEKLFF.

The rearrangement joins TRBV6-5 to TRBJ2-1; 8 bases map to TRBD1. Germline loops: CDR1 MNHEY, CDR2 SVGAGI. J gave up 8 bases and V 5 bases, and 5 bases lay outside the gene matches. CDR3 length: 13 amino acids. The CDR3 DNA is TGTGCCAGCAGTAAGACAGGGGTTTATGAGCAGTTCTTC. Its protein product is CASSKTGVYEQFF.

The chain has TRBV4-1 and TRBJ2-3; TRBD2 aligns across 12 bases. Trimming at V came to 0 bases and at J to 2 bases, leaving 9 bases not matched to a gene. CDR1 MGHRA and CDR2 YSYEKL come from the germline V gene. The CDR3 totals 19 residues. The CDR3 DNA is TGCGCCAGCAGCCAAGACCTAGCGGGGGGGTTTGGGGTCACAGATACGCAGTATTTT. It encodes CASSQDLAGGFGVTDTQYF.

The chain recombines TRBV6-5 with TRBJ1-1, with D possibly TRBD1 on 6 matching bases. The CDR3 length is 13 residues. V lost 6 bases and J lost 4, with 12 bases in between. Germline V gives CDR1 MNHEY, CDR2 SVGAGI. For the CDR3, the DNA is TGTGCCAGCAGCCAGGGGTTGGCCACTGAAGCTTTCTTT. Its translation is CASSQGLATEAFF.

The gene calls are TRBV7-8 and TRBJ2-1; TRBD2 matches at 8 bases. The CDR3 spans 13 residues. With V trimmed by 5 bases and J by 4 bases, 1 base remained unmatched. CDR1 and CDR2 (germline): SGHVS, FQNEAQ. For the CDR3, the DNA is TGTGCCAGCAGCCCGGGGGGGTACAATGAGCAGTTCTTC. This gives the protein CASSPGGYNEQFF.

The chain employs TRBV2 and TRBJ2-3; D not resolved. Per the germline V gene, CDR1 is SNHLY and CDR2 is FYNNEI. The CDR3 is 14 residues long. V lost 6 bases and J lost 1, with 11 bases in between. The CDR3 nucleotides are TGTGCCAGCAGACGTAGTGTCGGCACAGATACGCAGTATTTT. Translated, it gives CASRRSVGTDTQYF.

This clone has only one observation. This rearrangement joins TRBV9 to TRBJ2-3; 7 bases map to TRBD2. V trimming: 10 bases; J trimming: 2 bases; junction bases outside the gene matches: 13. The length of the CDR3 is 15 residues. Germline CDR1 SGDLS, CDR2 YYNGEE. CDR3 sequence: CASTPLGGYTDTQYF. DNA for the CDR3: TGTGCCTCGACGCCTCTCGGGGGGTACACAGATACGCAGTATTTT.

The gene calls are TRBV6-6 and TRBJ1-2, with D unresolved. The CDR3 has 13 amino acids. Trimming pared 5 bases from V and 5 bases from J, leaving 12 bases between. CDR1 MNHNY and CDR2 SVGAGI come from the germline V gene (reference sequence). The CDR3: CASSPVILYGYTF. DNA for the CDR3: TGTGCCAGCAGTCCGGTCATTTTGTATGGCTACACCTTC.

The rearrangement joins TRBV6-1 to TRBJ1-2; D perhaps matches TRBD1 (5 bases). The germline V gene has CDR1 MNHNS and CDR2 SASEGT. V was trimmed by 3 bases and J by 3 bases, leaving 14 bases between them. This CDR3 is 15 amino acids long. CDR3 in DNA: TGTGCCAGCAGTGATGGGGCAAGTCGTTACTATGGCTACACCTTC. Translated: CASSDGASRYYGYTF.

J is TRBJ1-2 and V is TRBV4-2; D might be TRBD1 (6 bases). This CDR3 comprises 18 residues. V lost 0 bases to trimming and J lost 6 bases, with 23 bases between them. The germline CDR1 and CDR2 sequences are LGHNA and YNFKEQ. The CDR3 is CASSQDLVGGGGRNGYTF. Here the CDR3 DNA reads TGTGCCAGCAGCCAAGACCTGGTTGGGGGAGGGGGGCGGAATGGCTACACCTTC.

The rearrangement joins TRBV5-8 to TRBJ2-5; tentatively, D is TRBD1 (7 bases). The germline gives CDR1 SGHTS, CDR2 YDEGEE. This CDR3 has 16 amino acids. V gave up 1 base and J gave up 2 bases, with 15 bases separating them. CDR3 DNA: TGTGCCAGCAGCTTGCAGGGGGGACAGAGACAAGAGACCCAGTACTTC. Its translation is CASSLQGGQRQETQYF.

In its sample, this clone was seen once. The genes are TRBV5-1 and TRBJ1-1, with 8 bases matching TRBD1. J was trimmed by 5 bases and V by 4 bases; bases with no gene match: 4. The germline V gene encodes CDR1 SGHRS and CDR2 YFSETQ. The CDR3 totals 13 residues. The CDR3 reads CASSAHRGTEAFF. In nucleotides, the CDR3 is TGCGCCAGCAGCGCACACAGGGGGACTGAAGCTTTCTTT.

The CDR3 region has the DNA TGTGCCAGCAGTCCGGAGGCGCGTTACGACTATGGCTACACCTTC. Protein product: CASSPEARYDYGYTF. The chain joins TRBV27 to TRBJ1-2; no definite D call. V was clipped by 5 bases and J by 3 bases, with 16 bases between them. Germline V lookup: CDR1 MNHEY, CDR2 SMNVEV (reference sequence). The CDR3 is made up of 15 amino acids.

This clone was found a few times. V and J are TRBV4-2 and TRBJ2-7, with 12 bases aligning to TRBD2. The germline CDR1 and CDR2 sequences are LGHNA and YNFKEQ. This CDR3 contains 16 residues. J gave up 2 bases and V 0 bases, and 2 bases lay outside the gene matches. The CDR3 here is CASSQEWTSGAYEQYF. The CDR3 nucleotides read TGTGCCAGCAGCCAAGAATGGACTAGCGGGGCCTACGAGCAGTACTTC.

The V gene is TRBV14, the J gene TRBJ2-7, with 7 bases identical to TRBD2. The CDR3 is 15 amino acids. The J segment lost 3 bases and the V segment lost 6 bases, leaving 11 bases of the junction unmatched. The V gene's germline CDR1 is SGHDN and CDR2 FVKESK. CDR3 sequence: CASSFVQGLIYEQYF. The CDR3 DNA is TGTGCCAGCAGTTTCGTCCAGGGACTAATCTACGAGCAGTACTTC.

The DNA of the CDR3 is TGTGCCAGCACCCTTTCCCTAGCCAAAAACATTCAGTACTTC. Its protein product is CASTLSLAKNIQYF. The chain is built from TRBV6-1 and TRBJ2-4, with D uncertain. Germline CDR1 is MNHNS and CDR2 is SASEGT. V was pared by 7 bases and J by 0 bases, with 10 bases between. The CDR3 length is 14 residues.

The V call is TRBV6-5, the J call TRBJ2-7, with TRBD2 matching over 12 bases. In germline, CDR1 is MNHEY, CDR2 SVGAGI. The CDR3 runs 16 residues. Trimming took 2 bases from V and 0 from J; bases not matched to a gene: 2. The CDR3 DNA follows: TGTGCCAGCAGTTACACTAGCGGGGGGATCTCCTACGAGCAGTACTTC. Translating it yields CASSYTSGGISYEQYF.

The rearrangement joins TRBV9 to TRBJ1-1; D is unresolved. The CDR3 spans 13 residues. Germline CDR1 SGDLS, CDR2 YYNGEE. Trimming stripped 3 bases from V and 0 bases from J, with 6 bases between. The CDR3 nucleotides read TGTGCCAGCAGCGAACTAATGAACACTGAAGCTTTCTTT. Translation gives CASSELMNTEAFF.

The chain links TRBV29-1 to TRBJ1-1; 8 positions agree with TRBD1. Germline-derived CDR1 and CDR2 are SQVTM and ANQGSEA. J was trimmed by 1 base and V by 6 bases; bases with no gene match: 4. There are 13 residues in the CDR3. Here the CDR3 DNA reads TGCAGCGTCGAGGGACAGGCGAACACTGAAGCTTTCTTT. Translating gives CSVEGQANTEAFF.

This clone was seen a handful of times. The V gene is TRBV5-4, the J gene TRBJ2-6; D perhaps matches TRBD1 (6 bases). The CDR3 spans 16 residues. Between the trimmed V and J ends, which lost 4 bases and 0 bases, there was a span of 11 bases. CDR1 SGHNT and CDR2 YYREEE come from the germline V gene (reference sequence). In nucleotides, the CDR3 is TGTGCCAGCAGCCCGACAGGCTCCTCTGGGGCCAACGTCCTGACTTTC. Its translation: CASSPTGSSGANVLTF.

The J gene is TRBJ2-4, the V gene TRBV29-1; 8 nucleotides agree with TRBD2. CDR1 and CDR2 from the germline V gene are SQVTM and ANQGSEA. V gave up 7 bases and J gave up 5 bases; unmatched junction bases: 7. This CDR3 spans 13 amino acids. Here the CDR3 reads CSAEAGAQNIQYF. The DNA of the CDR3 is TGCAGCGCCGAAGCGGGGGCCCAAAACATTCAGTACTTC. The full variable domain, in which reference TRBV29-1 and TRBJ2-4 provide the parts outside the CDR3, is SAVISQKPSRDICQRGTSLTIQCQVDSQVTMMFWYRQQPGQSLTLIATANQGSEATYESGFVIDKFPISRPNLTFSTLTVSNMSPEDSSIYLCSAEAGAQNIQYFGAGTRLSVL.

The V call is TRBV5-5, the J call TRBJ1-4; a weak D match, TRBD1 (6 bases). In germline, CDR1 is SGHKS, CDR2 YYEKEE (reference sequence). V gave up 4 bases and J gave up 5 bases, with 9 bases separating them. This CDR3 region has 13 residues. The CDR3 reads CASSPTGNEKLFF. The DNA for the CDR3 is TGTGCCAGCAGCCCAACAGGGAATGAAAAACTGTTTTTT.

The V and J genes are TRBV7-8 and TRBJ1-1; 9 bases fit TRBD1. Trimming took 3 bases from V and 5 from J; bases not matched to a gene: 1. The CDR3 is 13 amino acids. Germline lookup yields CDR1 SGHVS and CDR2 FQNEAQ. The DNA of the CDR3 is TGTGCCAGCAGCTTGGGACAGGGAACTGAAGCTTTCTTT. It yields the protein CASSLGQGTEAFF.

The chain carries TRBV7-9 and TRBJ2-5; D gene uncertain. Gene TRBJ2-7 matches the end of the DNA better, so the J call may be wrong. In germline, CDR1 is SEHNR, CDR2 FQNEAQ (reference sequence). The CDR3 is 13 residues long. The CDR3 is CASSLAGSYEQYF. CDR3 sequence (DNA): TGTGCCAGCAGCTTAGCGGGCAGCTACGAGCAGTACTTC.